This TCR beta chain is from a study of lymphopenia after photon versus proton radiotherapy. Comments on this clone: The target antigen is unknown.

Findings of the study overall: Better survival with proton therapy was suggested as possible, not demonstrated. In patients who died, overall survival fell as post-nadir TCR diversity dropped more. Proton therapy kept repertoires fairly stable, unlike photons, which gained effector/memory cells. Oligoclonal CD8+ Temra expansion after nadir drove photon patients' diversity drop.

Looked up from germline, CDR1 is MNHEY and CDR2 is SMNVEV (reference sequence). The CDR3 is 16 residues long. After removal of 0 bases from V and 7 bases from J, the junction contained 10 bases not matched to a gene. Profiled with immunoSEQ multiplex PCR; TCRdb holds only in-frame clones, not every one. The data contain under 75,000 clones, 85% to 95% of them seen just once; the ten biggest clones take up over 2%. The chain couples TRBV27 to TRBJ2-5; 8 nucleotides agree with TRBD2. Sequenced material: peripheral blood, taken from a patient treated with photon-based radiotherapy. The sequence was obtained from a woman in her thirties or forties with cholangiocarcinoma. The CDR3 coding sequence is TGTGCCAGCAGTTTATCGGGCGGGAGGTCGATTGGGACCCAGTACTTC. It translates to CASSLSGGRSIGTQYF.